This T cell receptor (beta chain) is from a study of cytomegalovirus exposure and HLA in healthy donors. Study-wide findings and caveats: Reports state that TCR beta sequences accurately predicted most subjects' HLA-A and HLA-B alleles. Rarity characterized most TCR sequences, yet some public TCRs appeared in many donors. For TCR beta chains, V- and J-gene trimming was later linked to a missense DCLRE1C variant. Several of the most significant clusters were apparently associated with common viral pathogens in a later analysis.

A multiplex PCR was run with 60 Vbeta primers and 13 Jbeta primers. The repertoire was sequenced with immunoSEQ multiplex PCR; TCRdb's copy has only in-frame clones and lacks some. The sample yields 250,000 to 350,000 clones, 75% to 85% seen once. The V end lost 4 bases, the J end lost 3 bases, and 5 bases lay between the germline ends. The CDR3 covers 12 residues. CDR1 and CDR2 (germline): SGHNT, YYREEE (reference sequence). As concerns this clone: Its antigen is currently unknown.

What was sequenced was PBMCs. The TCR sequence derives from a girl aged 2-10 years in good health and CMV-seronegative. This chain joins TRBV5-4 and TRBJ1-5, with D unclear. The CDR3: CASSLDNQPQHF. The CDR3 DNA reads TGTGCCAGCAGCCTAGACAATCAGCCCCAGCATTTT.